This TCR beta chain was recorded in a study of T cells after yellow fever vaccination. Overall study results and limits: The secondary T-cell response peaked on day 5, not day 15, but was weaker.

The CDR3 is 15 residues long. Trimming cost V 4 bases and J 7 bases; bases outside gene matches: 9. In making TCR cDNA, 5'RACE template switching added a universal primer site and UMIs to it. TCRdb ran MiXCR on the 5' RACE reads and lists one entry per CDR3 protein. The sample consists of a few hundred thousand distinct CDR3 sequences, approximately 21% of them appearing once. A note on this clonotype: What it binds is unknown.

The sequences come from PBMCs, collected 15 days after the yellow fever booster vaccination. The genes are TRBV12-3 or TRBV12-4 and TRBJ2-5; TRBD2 aligns across 10 bases. The receptor was isolated from a man aged 30 to 39 who received the YFV17D yellow fever vaccine. The CDR3 coding sequence is TGTGCCAGCAGTTCTGCACTAGCGGGGAGCGGGACCCAGTACTTC. It is translated as CASSSALAGSGTQYF.